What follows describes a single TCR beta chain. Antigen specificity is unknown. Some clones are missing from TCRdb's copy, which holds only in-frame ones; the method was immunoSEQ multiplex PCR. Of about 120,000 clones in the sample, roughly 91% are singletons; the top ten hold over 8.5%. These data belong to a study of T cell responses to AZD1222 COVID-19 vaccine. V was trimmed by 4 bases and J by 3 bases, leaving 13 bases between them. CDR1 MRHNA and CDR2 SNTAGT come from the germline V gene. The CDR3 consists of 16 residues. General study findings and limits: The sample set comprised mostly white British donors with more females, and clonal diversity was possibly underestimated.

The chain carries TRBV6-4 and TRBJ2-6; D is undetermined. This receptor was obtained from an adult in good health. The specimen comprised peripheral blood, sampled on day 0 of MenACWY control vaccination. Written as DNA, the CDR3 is TGTGCCAGCAGTGGAGGTTACGGTGGTGGGGCCAACGTCCTGACTTTC. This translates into CASSGGYGGGANVLTF.